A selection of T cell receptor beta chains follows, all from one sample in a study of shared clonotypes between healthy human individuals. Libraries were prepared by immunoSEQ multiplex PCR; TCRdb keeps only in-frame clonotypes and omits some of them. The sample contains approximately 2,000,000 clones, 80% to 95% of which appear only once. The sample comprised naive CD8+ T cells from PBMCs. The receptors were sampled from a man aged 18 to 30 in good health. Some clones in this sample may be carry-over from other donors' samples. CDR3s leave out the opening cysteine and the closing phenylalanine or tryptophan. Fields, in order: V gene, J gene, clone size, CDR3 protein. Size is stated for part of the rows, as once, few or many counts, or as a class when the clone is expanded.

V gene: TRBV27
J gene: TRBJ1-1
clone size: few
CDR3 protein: ASSLYPLSSTRTF

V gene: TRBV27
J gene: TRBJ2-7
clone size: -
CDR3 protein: ASSLTAGGLHEQY

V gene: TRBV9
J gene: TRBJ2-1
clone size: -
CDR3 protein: ASSVDNDWSEQF

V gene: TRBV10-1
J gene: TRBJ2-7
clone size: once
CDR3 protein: ALSGMAGVSYEQY

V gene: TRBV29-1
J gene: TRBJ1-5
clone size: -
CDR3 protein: SVANRGLNQPQH

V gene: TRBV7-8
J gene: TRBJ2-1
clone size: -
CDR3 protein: ASSSPGAGVDNEQF

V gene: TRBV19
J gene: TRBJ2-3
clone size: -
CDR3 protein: ASSMGLRAAQY

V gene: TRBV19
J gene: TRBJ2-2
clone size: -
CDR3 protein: ASIDLHPNTGELF

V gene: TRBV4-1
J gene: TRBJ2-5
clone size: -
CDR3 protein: ASSQLGLAGSQETQY

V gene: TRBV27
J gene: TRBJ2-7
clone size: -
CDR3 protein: ASSMGEKSYEQY

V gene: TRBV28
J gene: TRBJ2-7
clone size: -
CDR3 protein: ASSSPRDPSYEQY

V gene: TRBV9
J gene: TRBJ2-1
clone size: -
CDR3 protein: ASSVGGSWDEQF

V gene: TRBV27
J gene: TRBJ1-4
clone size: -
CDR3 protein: ASSLMSQGEKLF

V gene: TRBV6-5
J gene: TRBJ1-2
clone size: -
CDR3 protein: ASSGEGTLNYGYT

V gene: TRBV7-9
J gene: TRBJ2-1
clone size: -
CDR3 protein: ASSLASGRNEQF

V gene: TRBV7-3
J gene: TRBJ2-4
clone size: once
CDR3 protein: ASSLTGGNIQY

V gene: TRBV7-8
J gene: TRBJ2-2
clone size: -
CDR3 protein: ASSLTYTGELF

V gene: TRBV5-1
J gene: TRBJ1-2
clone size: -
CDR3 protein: ASSPEDRANYGYT

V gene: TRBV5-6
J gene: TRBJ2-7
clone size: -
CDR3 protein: ASSLGSGVTYEQY

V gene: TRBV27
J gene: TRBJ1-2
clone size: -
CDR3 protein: ASSLSNSNYGYT

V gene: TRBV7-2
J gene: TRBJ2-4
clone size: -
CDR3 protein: ASSLVPGGVRNIQY

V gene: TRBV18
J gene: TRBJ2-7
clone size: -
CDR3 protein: ASYSGDLSSYEQY

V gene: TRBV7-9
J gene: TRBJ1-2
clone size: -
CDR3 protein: ASSHTRTATYGYT

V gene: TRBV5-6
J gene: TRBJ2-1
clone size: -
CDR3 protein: ASSLDRTDHNEQF

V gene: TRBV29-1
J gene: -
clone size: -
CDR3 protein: SVSGTGDFYEQY

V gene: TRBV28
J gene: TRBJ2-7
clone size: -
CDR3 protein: ASSEIRGVREQY

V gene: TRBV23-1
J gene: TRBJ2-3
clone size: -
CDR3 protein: ASSPRTGDRTDTQY

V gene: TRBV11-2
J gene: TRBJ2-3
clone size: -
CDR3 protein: ASSLGPLSGRWADTQY